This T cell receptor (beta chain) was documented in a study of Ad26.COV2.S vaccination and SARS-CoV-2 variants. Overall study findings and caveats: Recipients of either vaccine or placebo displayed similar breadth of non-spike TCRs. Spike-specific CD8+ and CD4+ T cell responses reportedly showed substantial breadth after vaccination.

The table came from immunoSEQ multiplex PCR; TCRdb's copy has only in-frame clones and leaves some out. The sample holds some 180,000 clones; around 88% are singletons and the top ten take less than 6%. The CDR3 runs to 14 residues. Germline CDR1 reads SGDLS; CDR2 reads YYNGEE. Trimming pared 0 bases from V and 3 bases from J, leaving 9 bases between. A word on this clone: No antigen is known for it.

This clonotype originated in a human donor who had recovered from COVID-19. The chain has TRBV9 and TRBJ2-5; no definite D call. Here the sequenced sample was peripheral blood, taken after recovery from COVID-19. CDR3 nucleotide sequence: TGTGCCAGCAGCGTAGGGACGCCCGAAGAGACCCAGTACTTC. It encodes CASSVGTPEETQYF.